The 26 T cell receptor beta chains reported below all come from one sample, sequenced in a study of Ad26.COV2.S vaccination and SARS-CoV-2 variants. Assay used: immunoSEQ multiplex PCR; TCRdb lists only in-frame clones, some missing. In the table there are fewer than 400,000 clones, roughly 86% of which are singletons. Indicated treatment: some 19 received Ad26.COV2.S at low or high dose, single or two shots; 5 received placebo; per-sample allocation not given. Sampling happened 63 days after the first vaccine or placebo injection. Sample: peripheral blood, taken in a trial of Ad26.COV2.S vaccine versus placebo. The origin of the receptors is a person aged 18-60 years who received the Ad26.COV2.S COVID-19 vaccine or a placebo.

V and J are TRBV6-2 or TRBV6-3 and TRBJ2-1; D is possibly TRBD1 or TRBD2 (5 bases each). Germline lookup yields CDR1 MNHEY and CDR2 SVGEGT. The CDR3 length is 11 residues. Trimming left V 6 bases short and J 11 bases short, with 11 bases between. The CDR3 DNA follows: TGTGCCAGCAGCCCGGGGACGAAGCAGTTCTTC. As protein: CASSPGTKQFF.

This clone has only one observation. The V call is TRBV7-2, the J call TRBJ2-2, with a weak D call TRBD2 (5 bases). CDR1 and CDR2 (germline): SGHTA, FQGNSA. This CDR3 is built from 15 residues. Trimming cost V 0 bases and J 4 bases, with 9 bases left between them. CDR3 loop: CASSLALGVTGELFF. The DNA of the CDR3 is TGTGCCAGCAGCTTAGCGCTCGGGGTCACCGGGGAGCTGTTTTTT.

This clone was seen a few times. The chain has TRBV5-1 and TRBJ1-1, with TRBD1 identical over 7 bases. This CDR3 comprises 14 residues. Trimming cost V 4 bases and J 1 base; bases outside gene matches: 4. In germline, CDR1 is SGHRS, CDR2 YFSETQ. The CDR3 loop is CASSQGQWNTEAFF. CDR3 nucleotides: TGCGCCAGCAGCCAGGGACAGTGGAACACTGAAGCTTTCTTT.

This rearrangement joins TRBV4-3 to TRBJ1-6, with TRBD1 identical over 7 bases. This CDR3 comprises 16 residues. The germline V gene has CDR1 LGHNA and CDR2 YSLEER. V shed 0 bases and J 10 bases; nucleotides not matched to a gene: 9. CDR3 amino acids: CASSQEVYQGDSPLHF. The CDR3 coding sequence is TGCGCCAGCAGCCAAGAAGTTTACCAGGGGGACTCACCCCTCCACTTT.

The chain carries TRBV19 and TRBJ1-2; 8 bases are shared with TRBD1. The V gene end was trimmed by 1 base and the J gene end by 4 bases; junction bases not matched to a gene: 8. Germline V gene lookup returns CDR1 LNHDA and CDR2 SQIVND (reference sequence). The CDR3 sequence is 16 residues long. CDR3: CASSIGLRDRSYGYTF. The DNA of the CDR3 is TGTGCCAGTAGTATAGGGCTCCGGGACAGGAGCTATGGCTACACCTTC.

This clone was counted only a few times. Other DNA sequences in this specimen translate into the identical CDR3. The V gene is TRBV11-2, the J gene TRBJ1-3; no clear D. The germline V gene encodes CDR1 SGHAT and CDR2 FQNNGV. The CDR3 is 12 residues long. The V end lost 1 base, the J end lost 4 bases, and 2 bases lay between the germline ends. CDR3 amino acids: CASSLVGNTIYF. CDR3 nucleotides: TGTGCCAGCAGCTTAGTAGGAAACACCATATATTTT. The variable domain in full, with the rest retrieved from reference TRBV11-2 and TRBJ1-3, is EAGVAQSPRYKIIEKRQSVAFWCNPISGHATLYWYQQILGQGPKLLIQFQNNGVVDDSQLPKDRFSAERLKGVDSTLKIQPAKLEDSAVYLCASSLVGNTIYFGEGSWLTVV.

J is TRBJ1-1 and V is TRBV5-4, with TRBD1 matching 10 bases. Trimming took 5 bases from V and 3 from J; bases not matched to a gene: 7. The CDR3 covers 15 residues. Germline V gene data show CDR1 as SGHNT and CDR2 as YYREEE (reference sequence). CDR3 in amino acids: CASRSRTGGDTEAFF. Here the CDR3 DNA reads TGTGCCAGCAGATCGAGGACAGGGGGTGACACTGAAGCTTTCTTT.

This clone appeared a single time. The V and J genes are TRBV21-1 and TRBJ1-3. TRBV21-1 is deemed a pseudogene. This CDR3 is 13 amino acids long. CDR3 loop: CASSNGRGNTIYF. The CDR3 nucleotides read TGTGCCAGCAGCAATGGGAGAGGAAACACCATATATTTT.

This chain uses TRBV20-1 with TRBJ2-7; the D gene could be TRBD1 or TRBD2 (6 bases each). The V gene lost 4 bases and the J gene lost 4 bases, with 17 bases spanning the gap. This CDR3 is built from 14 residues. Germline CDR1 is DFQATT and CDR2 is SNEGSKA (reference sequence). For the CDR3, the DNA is TGCAGTGCTACTGAGGGGGTAGGAGGGTACGAGCAGTACTTC. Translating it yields CSATEGVGGYEQYF.

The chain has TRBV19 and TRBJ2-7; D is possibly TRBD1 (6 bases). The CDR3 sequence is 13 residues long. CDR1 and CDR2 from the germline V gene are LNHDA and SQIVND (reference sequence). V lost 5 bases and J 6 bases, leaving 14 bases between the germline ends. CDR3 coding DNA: TGTGCCAGTAGTGATTACAGGGATTCCGAGCAGTACTTC. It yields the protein CASSDYRDSEQYF.

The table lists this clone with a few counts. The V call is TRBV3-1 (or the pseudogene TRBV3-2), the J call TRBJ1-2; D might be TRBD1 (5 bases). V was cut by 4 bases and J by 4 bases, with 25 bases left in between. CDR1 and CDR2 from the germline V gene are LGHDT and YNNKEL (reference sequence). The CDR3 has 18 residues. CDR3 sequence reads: CASSLRGQGRKMVYGYTF. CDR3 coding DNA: TGTGCCAGCAGCCTTCGGGGTCAGGGTCGGAAAATGGTCTATGGCTACACCTTC.

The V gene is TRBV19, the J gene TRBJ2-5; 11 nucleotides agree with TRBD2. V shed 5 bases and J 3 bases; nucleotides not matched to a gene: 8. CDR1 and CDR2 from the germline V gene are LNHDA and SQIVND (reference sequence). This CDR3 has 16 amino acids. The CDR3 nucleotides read TGTGCCAGTAGTGCCCGACTAGCGGGGCGGGAAGAGACCCAGTACTTC. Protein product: CASSARLAGREETQYF.

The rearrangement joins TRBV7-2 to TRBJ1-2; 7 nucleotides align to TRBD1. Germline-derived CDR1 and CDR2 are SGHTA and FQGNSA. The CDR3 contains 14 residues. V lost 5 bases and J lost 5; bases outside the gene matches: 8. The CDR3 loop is CASSPRTQGYGYTF. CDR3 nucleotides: TGTGCCAGCAGCCCGCGAACACAGGGGTATGGCTACACCTTC.

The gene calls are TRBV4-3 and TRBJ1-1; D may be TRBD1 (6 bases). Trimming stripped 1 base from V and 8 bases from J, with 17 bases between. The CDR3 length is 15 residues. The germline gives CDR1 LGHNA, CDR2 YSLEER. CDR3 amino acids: CASSQGIQGSGEAFF. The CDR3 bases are TGCGCCAGCAGCCAAGGTATCCAGGGGTCGGGGGAAGCTTTCTTT.

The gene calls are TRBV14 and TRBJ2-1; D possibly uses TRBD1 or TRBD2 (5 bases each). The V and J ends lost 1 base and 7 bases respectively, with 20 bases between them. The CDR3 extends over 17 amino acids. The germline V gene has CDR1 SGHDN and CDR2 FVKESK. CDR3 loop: CASSQGGFRLALNEQFF. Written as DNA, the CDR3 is TGTGCCAGCAGCCAAGGGGGGTTTAGGCTAGCTTTGAATGAGCAGTTCTTC.

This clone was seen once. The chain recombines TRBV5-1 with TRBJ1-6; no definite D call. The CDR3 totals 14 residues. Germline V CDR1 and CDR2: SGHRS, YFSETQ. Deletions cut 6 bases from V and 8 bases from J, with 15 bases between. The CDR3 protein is CASTLARPDSPLHF. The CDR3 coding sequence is TGCGCCAGCACCCTAGCGCGACCGGATTCACCCCTCCACTTT.

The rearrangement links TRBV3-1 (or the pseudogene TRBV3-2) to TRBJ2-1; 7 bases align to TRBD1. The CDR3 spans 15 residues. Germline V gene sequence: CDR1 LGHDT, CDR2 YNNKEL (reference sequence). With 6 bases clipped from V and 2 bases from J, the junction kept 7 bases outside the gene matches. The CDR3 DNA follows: TGTGCCAGCAGTCACTACAGGGGTGCCTACAATGAGCAGTTCTTC. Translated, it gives CASSHYRGAYNEQFF.

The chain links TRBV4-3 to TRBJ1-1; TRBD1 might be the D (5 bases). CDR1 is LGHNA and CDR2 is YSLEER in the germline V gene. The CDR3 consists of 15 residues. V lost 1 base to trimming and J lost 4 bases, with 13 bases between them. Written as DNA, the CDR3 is TGCGCCAGCAGCCAAGCTGAGGTGGGGGGCACTGAAGCTTTCTTT. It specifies CASSQAEVGGTEAFF.

The CDR3 reads CSAGSGNTIYF. The CDR3 coding sequence is TGCAGCGCGGGTTCGGGAAACACCATATATTTT. V and J are TRBV29-1 and TRBJ1-3; no firm D call. The CDR3 length is 11 residues. CDR1 is SQVTM and CDR2 is ANQGSEA in the germline V gene. The ends were cut back, 7 bases at V and 4 bases at J, with 8 bases in the middle. Supplemented by reference TRBV29-1 and TRBJ1-3, the full variable domain reads SAVISQKPSRDICQRGTSLTIQCQVDSQVTMMFWYRQQPGQSLTLIATANQGSEATYESGFVIDKFPISRPNLTFSTLTVSNMSPEDSSIYLCSAGSGNTIYFGEGSWLTVV.

The CDR3 region has the DNA TGCGCCAGCAGCCAAGGGATCGGGGCGGAAGGCACTGAAGCTTTCTTT. It encodes CASSQGIGAEGTEAFF. The V gene is TRBV4-1, the J gene TRBJ1-1, with D perhaps matching TRBD1 (5 bases). Germline V gene sequence: CDR1 MGHRA, CDR2 YSYEKL. V lost 1 base and J lost 4, with 16 bases in between. The CDR3 is 16 amino acids.

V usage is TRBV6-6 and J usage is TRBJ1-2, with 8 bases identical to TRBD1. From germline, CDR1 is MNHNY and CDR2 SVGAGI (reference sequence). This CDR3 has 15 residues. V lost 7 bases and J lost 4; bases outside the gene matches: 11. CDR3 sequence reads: CASTGEGQAFYGYTF. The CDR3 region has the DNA TGTGCCAGCACCGGGGAGGGACAGGCCTTCTATGGCTACACCTTC.

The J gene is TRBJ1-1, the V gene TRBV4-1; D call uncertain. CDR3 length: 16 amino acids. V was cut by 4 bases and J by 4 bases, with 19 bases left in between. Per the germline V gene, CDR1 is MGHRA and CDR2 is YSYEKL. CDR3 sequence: CASSPGPDLSPTEAFF. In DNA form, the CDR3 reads TGCGCCAGCAGCCCCGGCCCCGACTTATCCCCCACTGAAGCTTTCTTT.

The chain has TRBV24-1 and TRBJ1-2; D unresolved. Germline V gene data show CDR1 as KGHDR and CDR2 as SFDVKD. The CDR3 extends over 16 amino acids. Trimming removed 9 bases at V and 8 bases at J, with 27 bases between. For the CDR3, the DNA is TGTGCCACCTGGCACGTTGTAGTGAAGTTTGGAGGCGGCTACACCTTC. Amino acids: CATWHVVVKFGGGYTF.

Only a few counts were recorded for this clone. The CDR3 reads CASSLDSPIANYGYTF. The CDR3 DNA reads as TGTGCCAGCAGCTTAGACTCTCCCATAGCTAACTATGGCTACACCTTC. The chain is built from TRBV7-9 and TRBJ1-2; D is unclear. The CDR3 length is 16 residues. With 1 base removed from V and 0 bases from J, the gap between germline ends came to 12 bases. Germline V gene sequence: CDR1 SEHNR, CDR2 FQNEAQ (reference sequence).

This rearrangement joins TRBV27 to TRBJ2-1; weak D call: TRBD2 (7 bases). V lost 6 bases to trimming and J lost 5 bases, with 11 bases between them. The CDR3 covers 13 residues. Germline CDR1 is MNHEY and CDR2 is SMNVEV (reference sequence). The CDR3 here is CASRTGGHNEQFF. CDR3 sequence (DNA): TGTGCCAGCAGAACCGGGGGGCACAATGAGCAGTTCTTC.

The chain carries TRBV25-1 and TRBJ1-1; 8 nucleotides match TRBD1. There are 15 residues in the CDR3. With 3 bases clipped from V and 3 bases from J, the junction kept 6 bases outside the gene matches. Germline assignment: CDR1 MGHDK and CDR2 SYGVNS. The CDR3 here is CASSEDRVGYTEAFF. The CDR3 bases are TGTGCCAGCAGTGAGGACAGGGTTGGTTACACTGAAGCTTTCTTT.